Shown below are 17 T cell receptor beta chains from a single sample sequenced in a study of CXCR4 blockade with PD-1 therapy in pancreatic cancer. Assay: immunoSEQ multiplex PCR; the TCRdb copy retains only in-frame clones and omits some. In the table there are 15,000 or so clones, 72% of which are singletons. The sample consisted of tumor tissue. The receptors were gathered from a human donor with pancreatic ductal adenocarcinoma.

Only one count was recorded for this clone. The genes are TRBV18 and TRBJ1-3; D not resolved. CDR1 and CDR2 (germline): KGHSH, LQKENI. V dropped 0 bases and J dropped 2 bases, with 11 bases sitting between them. The CDR3 consists of 16 residues. CDR3 DNA sequence: TGTGCCAGCTCACCACCCCGAAACAGCGCTGGAAACACCATATATTTT. This gives the protein CASSPPRNSAGNTIYF.

The V gene is TRBV28, the J gene TRBJ2-3; the D gene could be TRBD1 or TRBD2 (6 bases each). This CDR3 has 13 residues. Trimming cost V 5 bases and J 10 bases, with 16 bases left between them. Germline loops: CDR1 MDHEN, CDR2 SYDVKM. CDR3 amino acids: CASSPPGASAQYF. The CDR3 nucleotides read TGTGCCAGCAGTCCACCGGGGGCGAGTGCGCAGTATTTT.

This chain links TRBV18 with TRBJ2-3, with D hard to call. The germline CDR1 and CDR2 sequences are KGHSH and LQKENI. The CDR3 covers 13 residues. Trimming took off 3 bases at V and 0 bases at J, with 4 bases between the two ends. The DNA of the CDR3 is TGTGCCAGCTCACCTCATAGCACAGATACGCAGTATTTT. It yields the protein CASSPHSTDTQYF.

The chain recombines TRBV19 with TRBJ1-5, with a possible D match to TRBD1 (5 bases). CDR1 and CDR2 from the germline V gene are LNHDA and SQIVND (reference sequence). V lost 5 bases, J lost 4 bases, and 15 bases lay in between. The CDR3 sequence is 15 residues long. Here the CDR3 reads CASSDTVWGNQPQHF. CDR3 nucleotide sequence: TGTGCCAGTAGTGACACCGTTTGGGGGAATCAGCCCCAGCATTTT.

This clone was detected only a few times. Germline is not matched at one junction end, which may reflect a read error. The chain couples TRBV14 to TRBJ2-1; 10 nucleotides match TRBD2. This CDR3 has 14 residues. The germline gives CDR1 SGHDN, CDR2 FVKESK. The CDR3 coding sequence is TGTACCAGCAGCCCGGGACTAGCGTGGGGTGAGCAGTTCTTC. Translating it yields CTSSPGLAWGEQFF.

V is TRBV19 and J is TRBJ1-1; D gene unclear. From germline, CDR1 is LNHDA and CDR2 SQIVND (reference sequence). This CDR3 contains 14 residues. Trimming cost V 2 bases and J 4 bases, with 11 bases left between them. The chain's CDR3 is CASSIPTGFTEAFF. CDR3 coding DNA: TGTGCCAGTAGTATACCAACGGGATTCACTGAAGCTTTCTTT. Using reference TRBV19 and TRBJ1-1 for the parts outside the CDR3, the full variable domain is DGGITQSPKYLFRKEGQNVTLSCEQNLNHDAMYWYRQDPGQGLRLIYYSQIVNDFQKGDIAEGYSVSREKKESFPLTVTSAQKNPTAFYLCASSIPTGFTEAFFGQGTRLTVV.

This chain links TRBV28 with TRBJ2-7, with 8 nucleotides matching TRBD2. V was pared by 4 bases and J by 3 bases, with 8 bases of the junction left unmatched. This CDR3 region has 15 residues. CDR1 is MDHEN and CDR2 is SYDVKM in the germline V gene. CDR3 protein: CASSWSSAGGYEQYF. The CDR3 bases are TGTGCCAGCAGTTGGAGCTCCGCGGGAGGCTACGAGCAGTACTTC.

The chain couples TRBV15 to TRBJ2-5, with 10 bases identical to TRBD2. The CDR3 runs 15 residues. V lost 5 bases and J lost 1; bases outside the gene matches: 4. Germline values: CDR1 LNHNV, CDR2 YYDKDF (reference sequence). The DNA of the CDR3 is TGTGCCACCAGCCCAAGGACTAGCGGCCAAGAGACCCAGTACTTC. It codes for CATSPRTSGQETQYF.

The chain is built from TRBV19 and TRBJ2-3, with D uncertain. V was pared by 5 bases and J by 3 bases, with 18 bases between. CDR1 and CDR2 from the germline V gene are LNHDA and SQIVND (reference sequence). This CDR3 is built from 16 residues. The CDR3 loop reads CASSGRSGAGTDTQYF. The CDR3 coding sequence is TGTGCCAGTAGTGGGCGCTCAGGAGCTGGAACAGATACGCAGTATTTT.

V is TRBV29-1 and J is TRBJ1-1; 7 bases line up with TRBD1. The CDR3 consists of 13 residues. Trimming at V came to 4 bases and at J to 2 bases, leaving 4 bases not matched to a gene. Germline CDR1 reads SQVTM; CDR2 reads ANQGSEA. The CDR3 DNA is TGCAGCGTTGGGCACAGGGGTAACACTGAAGCTTTCTTT. This gives the protein CSVGHRGNTEAFF.

This chain uses TRBV6-8 with TRBJ1-2; D remains unclear. The CDR3 is 14 residues long. The germline CDR1 and CDR2 sequences are MNHGY and SAAAGT. V lost 6 bases and J 8 bases, leaving 19 bases between the germline ends. CDR3 coding DNA: TGTGCCAGCAGGCCGGGCGGGCCCGCCGGAGGCTACACCTTC. Its translation: CASRPGGPAGGYTF.

This clone was counted a single time. The chain recombines TRBV28 with TRBJ1-5; 9 bases are shared with TRBD1. The germline V gene encodes CDR1 MDHEN and CDR2 SYDVKM. Trimming removed 4 bases from V and 7 bases from J; junction bases left unmatched: 8. The CDR3 is 15 amino acids. The CDR3 loop is CASSSTDRGNQPQHF. The CDR3 DNA reads TGTGCCAGCAGTTCGACGGACAGGGGAAACCAGCCCCAGCATTTT.

The J gene is TRBJ1-1, the V gene TRBV18; D is uncertain. V was cut by 3 bases and J by 0 bases, with 11 bases left in between. CDR3 size: 15 residues. Germline CDR1 is KGHSH and CDR2 is LQKENI. CDR3 bases: TGTGCCAGCTCACCGGCCGGTAGCATGAACACTGAAGCTTTCTTT. This gives the protein CASSPAGSMNTEAFF.

The chain couples TRBV30 to TRBJ1-4; D uncertain. Deletions cut 2 bases from V and 7 bases from J, with 20 bases between. From germline, CDR1 is GTSNPN and CDR2 SVGIG (reference sequence). This CDR3 region has 16 residues. In DNA form, the CDR3 reads TGTGCCTGGAGTATCGGAAGCGTTAAGGGCGGTGAAAAACTGTTTTTT. This sequence encodes CAWSIGSVKGGEKLFF.

The chain combines TRBV28 with TRBJ2-2; D unclear. The germline gives CDR1 MDHEN, CDR2 SYDVKM. CDR3 length: 15 residues. V lost 1 base and J lost 6, with 12 bases in between. CDR3 sequence reads: CASSLSRGKAGELFF. CDR3 coding DNA: TGTGCCAGCAGTTTATCCCGCGGAAAGGCCGGGGAGCTGTTTTTT.

The genes are TRBV30 and TRBJ2-1; 7 bases are shared with TRBD2. From germline, CDR1 is GTSNPN and CDR2 SVGIG (reference sequence). The length of the CDR3 is 13 residues. The J segment lost 5 bases and the V segment lost 4 bases, leaving 5 bases of the junction unmatched. CDR3 region: CAWKVGGNNEQFF. The CDR3 region has the DNA TGTGCCTGGAAGGTGGGGGGGAACAATGAGCAGTTCTTC.

The rearrangement links TRBV11-3 to TRBJ1-3, with 9 bases fitting TRBD1. V lost 8 bases, J lost 0 bases, and 5 bases stayed unmatched. The germline gives CDR1 SGHNT, CDR2 YENEEA. This CDR3 spans 15 amino acids. The chain's CDR3 is CASGTGGSSGNTIYF. The CDR3 DNA sequence: TGTGCCAGCGGTACAGGGGGCTCCTCTGGAAACACCATATATTTT.